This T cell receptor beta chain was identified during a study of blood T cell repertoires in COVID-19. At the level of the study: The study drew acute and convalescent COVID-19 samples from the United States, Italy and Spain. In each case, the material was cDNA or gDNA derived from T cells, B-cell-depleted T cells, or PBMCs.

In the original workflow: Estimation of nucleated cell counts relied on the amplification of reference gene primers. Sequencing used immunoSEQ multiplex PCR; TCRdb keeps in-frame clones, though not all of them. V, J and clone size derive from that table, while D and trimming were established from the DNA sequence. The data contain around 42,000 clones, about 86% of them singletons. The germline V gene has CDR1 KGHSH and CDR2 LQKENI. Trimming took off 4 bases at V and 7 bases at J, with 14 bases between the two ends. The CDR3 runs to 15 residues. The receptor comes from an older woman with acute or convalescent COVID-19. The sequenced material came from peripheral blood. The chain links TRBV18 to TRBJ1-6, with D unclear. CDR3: CASSLTAQTNSPLHF. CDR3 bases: TGTGCCAGCTCACTGACGGCACAGACCAATTCACCCCTCCACTTT.